The 21 T cell receptor beta chains given below trace back to one sample, sequenced in a study of cytomegalovirus exposure and HLA in healthy donors. The table came from immunoSEQ multiplex PCR; TCRdb's copy has only in-frame clones and leaves some out. The sample holds 100,000 to 150,000 clones, roughly nine tenths seen once. The specimen was PBMCs. Every receptor here comes from a woman under 30 in good health and CMV-seronegative.

V and J are TRBV4-2 and TRBJ2-7; TRBD1 agrees at 9 bases. CDR1 is LGHNA, CDR2 YNFKEQ, per germline. Trimming removed 0 bases from V and 3 bases from J; junction bases left unmatched: 3. This CDR3 spans 15 amino acids. The CDR3 bases are TGTGCCAGCAGCCAAGATATGACAGGGGGCTACGAGCAGTACTTC. It yields the protein CASSQDMTGGYEQYF.

This clone was seen a few times. This chain connects TRBV19 to TRBJ1-1; no firm D call. V lost 5 bases and J 2 bases, leaving 12 bases between the germline ends. This CDR3 region has 14 residues. Germline V gene data show CDR1 as LNHDA and CDR2 as SQIVND (reference sequence). The CDR3 DNA reads TGTGCCAGTAGTCGCTTTGAGGGCAACACTGAAGCTTTCTTT. Translation gives CASSRFEGNTEAFF.

This clone occurred once. J is TRBJ2-3 and V is TRBV11-2; 8 nucleotides line up with TRBD2. The junction had 7 bases not matched to a gene; V was cut back by 5 bases and J by 6 bases. There are 14 residues in the CDR3. Germline values: CDR1 SGHAT, CDR2 FQNNGV. The CDR3 loop is CASSPRGGRDTQYF. The DNA for the CDR3 is TGTGCCAGCAGCCCCCGGGGGGGCCGTGATACGCAGTATTTT.

Only one count was recorded for this clone. The V call is TRBV28, the J call TRBJ1-1, with unresolved D. CDR1 MDHEN and CDR2 SYDVKM come from the germline V gene. V was pared by 6 bases and J by 6 bases, with 20 bases between. The CDR3 length is 15 residues. The CDR3 sequence: CASSTPTSGRAEAFF. The CDR3 DNA reads as TGTGCCAGCAGCACTCCGACCTCGGGGAGGGCTGAAGCTTTCTTT. Based on the CDR3 plus reference TRBV28 and TRBJ1-1, the full variable domain is DVKVTQSSRYLVKRTGEKVFLECVQDMDHENMFWYRQDPGLGLRLIYFSYDVKMKEKGDIPEGYSVSREKKERFSLILESASTNQTSMYLCASSTPTSGRAEAFFGQGTRLTVV.

This clone has just a few counts. The J gene is TRBJ1-1, the V gene TRBV10-3; no firm D call. Germline V gives CDR1 ENHRY, CDR2 SYGVKD. The CDR3 covers 13 residues. Deletions cut 2 bases from V and 1 base from J, with 5 bases between. In DNA form, the CDR3 reads TGTGCCATCAGTGAGACGGGGAACACTGAAGCTTTCTTT. It codes for CAISETGNTEAFF.

The chain links TRBV9 to TRBJ2-3; the match to TRBD1 covers 7 bases. V trimming: 2 bases; J trimming: 2 bases; junction bases outside the gene matches: 2. Germline values: CDR1 SGDLS, CDR2 YYNGEE. There are 14 residues in the CDR3. The CDR3 DNA is TGTGCCAGCAGCGTGGGACAGCCCACAGATACGCAGTATTTT. Protein product: CASSVGQPTDTQYF.

V gene TRBV30 combines with J gene TRBJ2-3, with 9 bases matching TRBD1. V shed 7 bases, J shed 2 bases, and the junction held 10 bases outside the gene matches. The CDR3 length is 15 residues. CDR1 GTSNPN and CDR2 SVGIG come from the germline V gene (reference sequence). For the CDR3, the DNA is TGTGCCTACGAACAGGGGGCCCTCTACACAGATACGCAGTATTTT. Translated: CAYEQGALYTDTQYF.

CDR3 DNA: TGTGCCAGCAGCTGGGGACTGGCCTACACCGGGGAGCTGTTTTTT. Translated: CASSWGLAYTGELFF. The chain is built from TRBV7-2 and TRBJ2-2; perhaps TRBD2 as D (6 bases). The V gene's germline CDR1 is SGHTA and CDR2 FQGNSA. V shed 4 bases and J shed 3 bases, with 12 bases lying between them. CDR3 length equals 15 residues.

This clone occurred once. V gene TRBV27 combines with J gene TRBJ2-7; D is unclear. Trimming pared 3 bases from V and 3 bases from J, leaving 9 bases between. The germline V gene has CDR1 MNHEY and CDR2 SMNVEV (reference sequence). CDR3 length equals 13 residues. The CDR3 loop reads CASSFGQDYEQYF. The CDR3 DNA sequence: TGTGCCAGCAGTTTTGGGCAGGACTACGAGCAGTACTTC.

V and J are TRBV5-1 and TRBJ2-1; 7 bases agree with TRBD2. This CDR3 spans 15 amino acids. V gave up 0 bases and J gave up 8 bases; unmatched junction bases: 8. Germline V gene sequence: CDR1 SGHRS, CDR2 YFSETQ. CDR3 amino acids: CASSLGAGENYEQFF. The CDR3 DNA reads TGCGCCAGCAGCTTGGGGGCGGGAGAGAATTATGAGCAGTTCTTC.

V and J are TRBV16 and TRBJ2-1, with 8 bases aligning to TRBD1. V gave up 4 bases and J gave up 7 bases; unmatched junction bases: 15. This CDR3 spans 17 amino acids. Germline loops: CDR1 KGHSY, CDR2 FQNENV. The CDR3 here is CASSLDPTGALMNEQFF. The CDR3 DNA sequence: TGTGCCAGCAGCCTCGACCCGACAGGGGCGTTGATGAATGAGCAGTTCTTC.

The V gene is TRBV6-6, the J gene TRBJ1-2; no reliable D call. CDR1 is MNHNY, CDR2 SVGAGI, per germline (reference sequence). The CDR3 is 13 residues long. The V gene lost 6 bases and the J gene lost 2 bases, with 10 bases spanning the gap. For the CDR3, the DNA is TGTGCCAGCAGCCAGGCGGGGAACTATGGCTACACCTTC. Translated, it gives CASSQAGNYGYTF.

The chain uses TRBV6-6 and TRBJ1-1; no reliable D call. The CDR3 consists of 12 residues. The germline CDR1 and CDR2 sequences are MNHNY and SVGAGI (reference sequence). Trimming stripped 8 bases from V and 6 bases from J, with 13 bases between. The CDR3 loop is CASGVGSPEAFF. CDR3 nucleotides: TGTGCCAGCGGAGTCGGGTCGCCTGAAGCTTTCTTT.

The chain has TRBV7-9 and TRBJ2-7, with D uncertain. This CDR3 region has 15 residues. The germline CDR1 and CDR2 sequences are SEHNR and FQNEAQ (reference sequence). The V and J ends lost 5 bases and 1 base respectively, with 15 bases between them. CDR3 residues: CASSPGSAISYEQYF. In nucleotides, the CDR3 is TGTGCCAGCAGCCCCGGAAGCGCAATTTCCTACGAGCAGTACTTC.

CDR3 sequence: CASRREQGNTEAFF. The CDR3 DNA is TGTGCCAGCAGACGGGAGCAGGGGAACACTGAAGCTTTCTTT. The chain uses TRBV2 and TRBJ1-1; D is perhaps TRBD1 (5 bases). Germline values: CDR1 SNHLY, CDR2 FYNNEI. There are 14 residues in the CDR3. V was cut by 6 bases and J by 1 base, with 12 bases left in between.

The J gene is TRBJ2-7, the V gene TRBV30; 7 bases match TRBD1. The CDR3 totals 14 residues. The germline V gene encodes CDR1 GTSNPN and CDR2 SVGIG (reference sequence). V was pared by 2 bases and J by 1 base, with 5 bases of the junction left unmatched. CDR3 sequence reads: CAWSRTGASYEQYF. The CDR3 coding sequence is TGTGCCTGGAGTAGAACAGGGGCATCCTACGAGCAGTACTTC.

The rearrangement joins TRBV5-6 to TRBJ2-7, with 7 bases identical to TRBD1. The germline CDR1 and CDR2 sequences are SGHDT and YYEEEE. The CDR3 extends over 15 amino acids. V trimming: 1 base; J trimming: 3 bases; junction bases outside the gene matches: 7. The CDR3 here is CASSLWTGFVYEQYF. CDR3 coding DNA: TGTGCCAGCAGCTTGTGGACAGGTTTTGTCTACGAGCAGTACTTC.

The rearrangement links TRBV6-1 to TRBJ2-4, with D possibly TRBD2 on 6 matching bases. V was cut by 1 base and J by 6 bases, with 13 bases left in between. The V gene's germline CDR1 is MNHNS and CDR2 SASEGT. The CDR3 has 15 residues. The CDR3 sequence is CASSEVGGNRNIQYF. DNA of the CDR3: TGTGCCAGCAGTGAAGTGGGAGGAAATAGAAACATTCAGTACTTC.

This chain links TRBV6-5 with TRBJ2-2; 8 positions agree with TRBD2. Per the germline V gene, CDR1 is MNHEY and CDR2 is SVGAGI. This CDR3 contains 15 residues. J gave up 5 bases and V 9 bases, and 11 bases lay outside the gene matches. Here the CDR3 DNA reads TGTGCCAGTTCCCGCGGGGGGCCGGGGACCGGGGAGCTGTTTTTT. Translating it yields CASSRGGPGTGELFF.

The rearrangement links TRBV2 to TRBJ1-2, with D unresolved. The CDR3 consists of 14 residues. Trimming removed 4 bases at V and 6 bases at J, with 15 bases between. Germline assignment: CDR1 SNHLY and CDR2 FYNNEI. The CDR3 region has the DNA TGTGCCAGCAGTGGCATGACTACCCTCAATGGCTACACCTTC. Translation: CASSGMTTLNGYTF.

The rearrangement links TRBV30 to TRBJ2-3, with D perhaps TRBD2 (6 bases). The V gene lost 2 bases and the J gene lost 5 bases, with 11 bases spanning the gap. Germline V gene sequence: CDR1 GTSNPN, CDR2 SVGIG (reference sequence). The CDR3 runs to 13 residues. CDR3 protein: CAWSTGTGDTQYF. In DNA form, the CDR3 reads TGTGCCTGGAGTACCGGGACTGGAGATACGCAGTATTTT.